The clone carrying this TCR beta chain was observed a handful of times. Its antigen is as yet unknown. The entry originates in a study of human T cells and chemical hapten exposure. Study results and limitations: Versus controls, significantly more large CDR3 similarity clusters arose from expanded TCRs.

One entry per CDR3 protein, called by TCRdb with MiXCR from the RACE reads. Among around 120,000 distinct CDR3 sequences listed, around an eighth were seen once. The V and J ends lost 3 bases and 5 bases respectively, with 11 bases between them. CDR1 is DFQATT, CDR2 SNEGSKA, per germline (reference sequence). This CDR3 has 13 residues. Time point given: pre-sensitization, week 0. Sample treatment: therapeutic diphenylcyclopropenone sensitization with weekly scalp DPC. Before extraction, the whole blood was not fractionated, and total RNA was taken from it. The chain recombines TRBV20-1 with TRBJ2-1, with D maybe TRBD1 (6 bases). The origin of this receptor is a woman in her late teens or twenties with alopecia areata. Some clones in this sample may be carry-over from other donors' samples. The material was whole blood, obtained in connection with sensitization to the hapten diphenylcyclopropenone (DPC). CDR3 in amino acids: CSASADRNNEQFF. The CDR3 region has the DNA TGCAGTGCTAGTGCAGACAGGAACAATGAGCAGTTCTTC.